The 13 T cell receptor beta chains in this list originate from one sample, sequenced in a study of identical twins. TCRdb passed the 5' RACE reads through MiXCR, listing each CDR3 protein once. The data show more than 1.5 million distinct CDR3 sequences, less than 35% seen once. Sequencing input: cord blood. The source of these receptors is a newborn girl in good health.

This clonotype was counted at least ten times. This chain uses TRBV12-3 or TRBV12-4 with TRBJ1-5, with 7 bases aligning to TRBD1. The ends lost 7 bases at V and 3 bases at J; junction bases unmatched: 9. The CDR3 sequence is 15 residues long. CDR3 nucleotides: TGTGCCAGCACCTTGAAACAGGGGTACAATCAGCCCCAGCATTTT. Translated: CASTLKQGYNQPQHF.

This clonotype came up a few times. The chain combines TRBV20-1 with TRBJ2-1; D might be TRBD2 (5 bases). CDR1 is DFQATT, CDR2 SNEGSKA, per germline (reference sequence). V dropped 3 bases and J dropped 3 bases, with 21 bases sitting between them. The CDR3 totals 17 residues. The CDR3 region is CSASSPQGLLVYNEQFF. The CDR3 DNA reads as TGCAGTGCTAGTTCCCCTCAAGGACTCCTCGTCTACAATGAGCAGTTCTTC.

This clonotype was picked up many times. The chain is built from TRBV2 and TRBJ2-1; D is unclear. V was pared by 5 bases and J by 8 bases, with 7 bases between. The CDR3 runs to 11 residues. Germline V gives CDR1 SNHLY, CDR2 FYNNEI. DNA for the CDR3: TGTGCCAGCAGTTACCTCCATGAGCAGTTCTTC. It yields the protein CASSYLHEQFF.

Details on this clonotype: A much larger clone differs from this one at a single base, so this may be a read error. The chain uses TRBV7-2 and TRBJ1-2; a possible D gene is TRBD1 (6 bases). The CDR3 length is 13 residues. The V gene's germline CDR1 is SGHTA and CDR2 FQGNSA. The CDR3, as DNA: TGTGCCAGCAGCCGGGACAAGAACTATGGCTGCACCTTC. It translates to CASSRDKNYGCTF.

This clonotype was seen a handful of times. The chain links TRBV5-1 to TRBJ2-5, with D possibly matching TRBD2 (5 bases). Per germline, CDR1 SGHRS and CDR2 YFSETQ. This CDR3 region has 12 residues. Trimming cost V 4 bases and J 5 bases, with 9 bases left between them. The CDR3 DNA reads as TGCGCCAGCAGCGGGAGCTGGGAGACCCAGTACTTC. It specifies CASSGSWETQYF.

The gene calls are TRBV6-6 and TRBJ1-2, with D maybe TRBD1 (6 bases). The V end lost 4 bases, the J end lost 2 bases, and 17 bases lay between the germline ends. The CDR3 covers 16 residues. Germline V gene sequence: CDR1 MNHNY, CDR2 SVGAGI (reference sequence). This CDR3 is CASSFPYRAINYGYTF. Written as DNA, the CDR3 is TGTGCCAGCAGTTTCCCGTACAGGGCAATAAACTATGGCTACACCTTC.

This clonotype has just a few counts. The chain joins TRBV7-9 to TRBJ2-5; 13 nucleotides align to TRBD2. V was clipped by 5 bases and J by 11 bases; unmatched bases: 11. The CDR3 is 15 residues long. Germline V gene lookup returns CDR1 SEHNR and CDR2 FQNEAQ (reference sequence). The CDR3 loop reads CASSQTSGRGNEQYF. In DNA, the CDR3 is TGTGCCAGCAGCCAAACTAGCGGGAGGGGGAATGAGCAGTACTTC.

This chain uses TRBV18 with TRBJ1-1, with D possibly TRBD1 on 5 matching bases. Germline V gene lookup returns CDR1 KGHSH and CDR2 LQKENI. With 2 bases removed from V and 0 bases from J, the gap between germline ends came to 13 bases. This CDR3 contains 16 residues. In DNA, the CDR3 is TGTGCCAGCTCACCAAACCGGCAGGGATTGAACACTGAAGCTTTCTTT. Its protein product is CASSPNRQGLNTEAFF.

The chain combines TRBV3-1 with TRBJ2-4; no clear D gene. V was clipped by 0 bases and J by 11 bases, with 11 bases between them. CDR3 length: 13 residues. Looked up from germline, CDR1 is LGHDT and CDR2 is YNNKEL (reference sequence). The CDR3 spells CASSQDPMSVQYF. In DNA form, the CDR3 reads TGTGCCAGCAGCCAAGACCCGATGTCTGTTCAGTACTTC.

In this sample, this clonotype turned up many times. The chain has TRBV7-2 and TRBJ1-2; 10 positions match TRBD1. Germline V CDR1 and CDR2: SGHTA, FQGNSA. The CDR3 sequence is 14 residues long. V was pared by 5 bases and J by 8 bases, with 8 bases of the junction left unmatched. CDR3 bases: TGTGCCAGCAGCATAAAGACAGGGGGCGGCGGCTACACCTTC. Protein: CASSIKTGGGGYTF.

This clonotype was counted only a few times. The gene calls are TRBV4-2 and TRBJ1-1; no firm D call. The CDR3 covers 15 residues. Trimming cost V 3 bases and J 1 base, with 12 bases left between them. The germline V gene encodes CDR1 LGHNA and CDR2 YNFKEQ. CDR3 loop: CASSQVPLTNTEAFF. The CDR3 DNA reads as TGTGCCAGCAGCCAGGTTCCGTTGACGAACACTGAAGCTTTCTTT.

This rearrangement joins TRBV25-1 to TRBJ2-7; 7 positions agree with TRBD2. CDR1 and CDR2 (germline): MGHDK, SYGVNS. The CDR3 is 14 amino acids. J lost 7 bases, V lost 3 bases, and 9 bases had no gene match. In DNA form, the CDR3 reads TGTGCCAGCAGTGATACTAGCGTATACAATGAGCAGTACTTC. Amino acids: CASSDTSVYNEQYF.

The J gene is TRBJ1-5, the V gene TRBV7-2; D is ambiguous. In germline, CDR1 is SGHTA, CDR2 FQGNSA. This CDR3 has 14 residues. V lost 2 bases to trimming and J lost 5 bases, with 10 bases between them. The CDR3: CASSLRLGDQPQHF. The CDR3 DNA reads TGTGCCAGCAGCTTACGTTTGGGTGATCAGCCCCAGCATTTT.